This TCR beta chain was recovered during a study of blood T cell repertoires in COVID-19. Study-wide context: Whether acute or convalescent, the COVID-19 samples came from the United States, Italy and Spain. Sample material is recorded as cDNA or gDNA derived from T cells, B-cell-depleted T cells, or PBMCs.

V trimming: 2 bases; J trimming: 0 bases; junction bases outside the gene matches: 5. Germline CDR1 and CDR2: MNHNY and SVGAGI (reference sequence). This CDR3 contains 16 residues. In Seattle, patients joined the study during active infection and were tracked longitudinally. Original analysis: The assay estimated nucleated cells by amplifying reference gene primers. The method was immunoSEQ multiplex PCR; TCRdb's version includes in-frame clones alone and lacks a portion of them. The DNA was the basis for D and trimming; V, J and clone size are from that table. The table includes over 150,000 clones, 81% detected once.

Sequencing was carried out using peripheral blood. The chain employs TRBV6-6 and TRBJ2-3; 7 nucleotides match TRBD1. The sequence was obtained from a woman aged 80 or older with COVID-19, enrolled during active disease. CDR3 nucleotides: TGTGCCAGCAGTTACCCCACAGGGGTTAGCACAGATACGCAGTATTTT. It yields the protein CASSYPTGVSTDTQYF.